This T cell receptor beta chain was captured by sequencing in a study of CD8 T cells in Susac syndrome. At the level of the study: Active disease was present in about 6 of the sequenced Susac syndrome patients, whereas under 10 of them were in remission. Regarding the study as a whole: Susac-specific public clones in total CD8+ repertoires numbered 15 to 20; in CD8+ TEMRA repertoires, they numbered about five.

After extraction with the RNeasy kit, roughly 0.5 to 1 ug of the RNA was reverse transcribed using random hexamers. TCRdb processed the immunoSEQ multiplex PCR reads anew with MiXCR; each CDR3 protein has one entry. In the table there are 80,000 to 90,000 distinct CDR3 sequences, just under 95% of which are singletons. As to this clonotype: The antigen remains unidentified.

Germline V gene lookup returns CDR1 MNHNY and CDR2 SVGAGI (reference sequence). CDR3 length: 14 residues. Trimming removed 6 bases from V and 1 base from J, with 12 bases in between. TCR beta sequences were obtained from blood CD8+ and CD4+ T cells. The clonotype was recovered from a human donor with Susac syndrome. The sequenced sample consisted of CD8+ T cells from PBMCs. V usage is TRBV6-6 and J usage is TRBJ1-1; D unclear. The CDR3 DNA sequence: TGTGCCAGCAGAGTGGATGCGGGGAACACTGAAGCTTTCTTT. It translates to CASRVDAGNTEAFF.